These T cell receptor beta chains were read from a single sample in a study of T-cell reconstitution after alpha-beta-depleted transplantation in children. TCRdb reprocessed the PCR reads with MiXCR, giving one entry per CDR3 protein. There are a few hundred thousand distinct CDR3 sequences in the sample; 10% to 15% occur only once, and 2.2% lies in the top ten. The material was PBMCs, mostly from graft donor cells, obtained 360 days after TCRalphabeta/CD19-depleted stem cell transplant. The receptors originated from a male patient under 18 who had a stem cell transplant for acute myeloid leukemia, so the T cells may come from the graft donor. Each CDR3 is given with its conserved first and last residue. The order of the fields is J gene, V gene, clone size, D gene, CDR3 protein, CDR3 DNA. A D gene is named only where the DNA matches it firmly. Size is stated for part of the rows, as once, few or many counts, or as a class when the clone is expanded.

j_call: TRBJ2-3; v_call: TRBV20-1; clone_size: few; d_call: TRBD2; cdr3_aa: CSASQLAGGPRTTDTQYF; cdr3_nt: TGCAGTGCTAGCCAACTAGCGGGGGGGCCTAGGACCACAGATACGCAGTATTTT
j_call: TRBJ2-1; v_call: TRBV12-3/TRBV12-4; clone_size: few; d_call: TRBD2; cdr3_aa: CASSLTPGLAGGNNEQFF; cdr3_nt: TGTGCCAGCAGTTTAACCCCGGGACTAGCGGGAGGTAACAATGAGCAGTTCTTC
j_call: TRBJ2-3; v_call: TRBV7-9; clone_size: few; d_call: NA; cdr3_aa: CASRGRRSRTSTDTQYF; cdr3_nt: TGTGCTAGTCGAGGCCGGAGGAGCCGCACTAGCACAGATACGCAGTATTTT
j_call: TRBJ2-3; v_call: TRBV7-2; clone_size: many; d_call: TRBD2; cdr3_aa: CASTYLAGGEDTQYF; cdr3_nt: TGTGCCAGCACCTATTTAGCGGGAGGAGAGGATACGCAGTATTTT
j_call: TRBJ2-7; v_call: TRBV5-1; clone_size: NA; d_call: TRBD2; cdr3_aa: CASGEYSSGVSYEQYF; cdr3_nt: TGCGCCAGCGGGGAATATTCTAGCGGGGTCTCCTACGAGCAGTACTTC
j_call: TRBJ2-7; v_call: TRBV5-1; clone_size: NA; d_call: TRBD1; cdr3_aa: CASSRTGAATNYEQYF; cdr3_nt: TGCGCCAGCAGCCGGACAGGGGCCGCAACAAACTACGAGCAGTACTTC
j_call: TRBJ2-5; v_call: TRBV25-1; clone_size: few; d_call: NA; cdr3_aa: CASSEAFVMETQYF; cdr3_nt: TGTGCCAGCAGTGAGGCGTTTGTCATGGAGACCCAGTACTTC
j_call: TRBJ1-2; v_call: TRBV5-8; clone_size: NA; d_call: NA; cdr3_aa: CASSPAPGGYGYTF; cdr3_nt: TGTGCCAGCAGCCCGGCCCCGGGGGGCTATGGCTACACCTTC
j_call: TRBJ2-7; v_call: TRBV13; clone_size: NA; d_call: NA; cdr3_aa: CASQNRISSYEQYF; cdr3_nt: TGTGCCAGCCAGAATCGAATTAGCTCCTACGAGCAGTACTTC
j_call: TRBJ2-2; v_call: TRBV19; clone_size: many; d_call: NA; cdr3_aa: CASHPGGGNTGELFF; cdr3_nt: TGTGCCAGTCACCCTGGTGGGGGAAACACCGGGGAGCTGTTTTTT
j_call: TRBJ2-3; v_call: TRBV4-3; clone_size: many; d_call: NA; cdr3_aa: CASSQGDIIANKNGDTQYF; cdr3_nt: TGCGCCAGCAGCCAAGGTGACATCATAGCGAATAAAAATGGAGATACGCAGTATTTT
j_call: TRBJ2-5; v_call: TRBV29-1; clone_size: few; d_call: TRBD1; cdr3_aa: CSVTGQLQETQYF; cdr3_nt: TGCAGCGTGACGGGACAGCTGCAAGAGACCCAGTACTTC
j_call: TRBJ1-1; v_call: TRBV18; clone_size: NA; d_call: NA; cdr3_aa: CASSPRLRTVSTEAFF; cdr3_nt: TGTGCCAGCTCCCCGAGGCTTAGGACAGTCTCCACTGAAGCTTTCTTT
j_call: TRBJ2-2; v_call: TRBV24-1; clone_size: NA; d_call: TRBD2; cdr3_aa: CATSDSLAGGPNTNTGELFF; cdr3_nt: TGTGCCACCAGTGATTCTTTAGCGGGAGGGCCAAATACGAACACCGGGGAGCTGTTTTTT
j_call: TRBJ2-4; v_call: TRBV20-1; clone_size: few; d_call: TRBD2; cdr3_aa: CSGGTAGAGNIQYF; cdr3_nt: TGCAGTGGGGGAACTGCGGGAGCGGGAAACATTCAGTACTTC
j_call: TRBJ2-1; v_call: TRBV3-1; clone_size: NA; d_call: TRBD2; cdr3_aa: CASSQPSGRVNEQFF; cdr3_nt: TGTGCCAGCAGCCAACCCAGCGGGAGAGTAAATGAGCAGTTCTTC
j_call: TRBJ2-1; v_call: TRBV6-2/TRBV6-3; clone_size: few; d_call: NA; cdr3_aa: CASSNPGTNEQFF; cdr3_nt: TGTGCCAGCAGCAATCCCGGGACGAATGAGCAGTTCTTC
j_call: TRBJ2-7; v_call: TRBV20-1; clone_size: few; d_call: NA; cdr3_aa: CSAEGTTYEQYF; cdr3_nt: TGCAGTGCCGAGGGCACAACCTACGAGCAGTACTTC
j_call: TRBJ2-1; v_call: TRBV28; clone_size: many; d_call: TRBD2; cdr3_aa: CASSLQAGGVDEQFF; cdr3_nt: TGTGCCAGCAGTTTACAGGCGGGAGGTGTGGATGAGCAGTTCTTC
j_call: TRBJ2-1; v_call: TRBV21-1; clone_size: NA; d_call: NA; cdr3_aa: CASSPLGPFVNEQFF; cdr3_nt: TGTGCCAGCAGCCCCTTAGGGCCGTTCGTAAATGAGCAGTTCTTC
j_call: TRBJ1-5; v_call: TRBV7-9; clone_size: NA; d_call: NA; cdr3_aa: CATAASNQPQHF; cdr3_nt: TGTGCCACTGCAGCTAGCAATCAGCCCCAGCATTTT
j_call: TRBJ2-3; v_call: TRBV12-3/TRBV12-4; clone_size: many; d_call: TRBD2; cdr3_aa: CASSPPTSGAQDTQYF; cdr3_nt: TGTGCCAGCAGTCCCCCGACTAGCGGGGCACAGGATACGCAGTATTTT
j_call: TRBJ1-5; v_call: TRBV20-1; clone_size: NA; d_call: TRBD1; cdr3_aa: CSARDRGRNQPQHF; cdr3_nt: TGCAGTGCTAGGGACAGGGGGCGCAATCAGCCCCAGCATTTT
j_call: TRBJ2-7; v_call: TRBV6-1; clone_size: NA; d_call: NA; cdr3_aa: CASSPPTVSSYEQYF; cdr3_nt: TGTGCCAGCAGTCCGCCGACAGTGAGCTCCTACGAGCAGTACTTC
j_call: TRBJ2-7; v_call: TRBV29-1; clone_size: NA; d_call: NA; cdr3_aa: CSAIRFRGTLREQYF; cdr3_nt: TGCAGCGCGATTCGATTCAGGGGCACCCTACGCGAGCAGTACTTC
j_call: TRBJ2-7; v_call: TRBV6-5; clone_size: few; d_call: TRBD2; cdr3_aa: CASSYSLILATYEQYF; cdr3_nt: TGTGCCAGCAGTTACTCGCTTATACTAGCGACCTACGAGCAGTACTTC
j_call: TRBJ2-5; v_call: TRBV6-1; clone_size: NA; d_call: TRBD2; cdr3_aa: CVSGIGRQEAQYF; cdr3_nt: TGTGTAAGCGGGATTGGGCGGCAAGAGGCCCAGTACTTC
j_call: TRBJ1-2; v_call: TRBV7-8; clone_size: few; d_call: NA; cdr3_aa: CASSLALQGQGLGNYGYTF; cdr3_nt: TGTGCCAGCAGCTTAGCTTTACAGGGCCAGGGGTTGGGGAACTATGGCTACACCTTC
j_call: TRBJ2-3; v_call: TRBV7-3; clone_size: NA; d_call: TRBD2; cdr3_aa: CASSFKAGGPGDTQYF; cdr3_nt: TGTGCCAGCAGCTTTAAAGCGGGAGGGCCTGGAGATACGCAGTATTTT
j_call: TRBJ2-2; v_call: TRBV28; clone_size: many; d_call: NA; cdr3_aa: CASSRADTGELFF; cdr3_nt: TGTGCCAGCAGTCGGGCTGACACCGGGGAGCTGTTTTTT
j_call: TRBJ2-1; v_call: TRBV10-3; clone_size: NA; d_call: NA; cdr3_aa: CAIMSDFKGSEQFF; cdr3_nt: TGTGCCATCATGTCGGACTTCAAGGGGTCTGAGCAGTTCTTC
j_call: TRBJ1-6; v_call: TRBV28; clone_size: NA; d_call: NA; cdr3_aa: CASTPSGSSYNSPLHF; cdr3_nt: TGTGCCAGCACCCCTTCCGGGAGCTCCTATAATTCACCCCTTCACTTT
j_call: TRBJ2-7; v_call: TRBV28; clone_size: NA; d_call: TRBD1; cdr3_aa: CASSLPPTGVGYEQYF; cdr3_nt: TGTGCCAGCAGTTTACCCCCGACAGGGGTTGGCTACGAGCAGTACTTC
j_call: TRBJ1-1; v_call: TRBV18; clone_size: few; d_call: NA; cdr3_aa: CASSPGAVTVEAFF; cdr3_nt: TGTGCCAGCTCACCGGGCGCGGTAACGGTTGAAGCTTTCTTT